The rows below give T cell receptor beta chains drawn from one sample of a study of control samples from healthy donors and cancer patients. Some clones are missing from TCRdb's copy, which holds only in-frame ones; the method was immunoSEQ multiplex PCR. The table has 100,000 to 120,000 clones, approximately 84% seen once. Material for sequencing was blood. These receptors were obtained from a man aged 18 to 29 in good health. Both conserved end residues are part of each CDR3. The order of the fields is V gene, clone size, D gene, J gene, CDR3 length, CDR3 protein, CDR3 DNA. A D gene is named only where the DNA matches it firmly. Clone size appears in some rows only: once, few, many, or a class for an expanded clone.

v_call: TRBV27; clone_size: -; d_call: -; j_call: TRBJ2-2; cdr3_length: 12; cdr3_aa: CASSFVFGELFF; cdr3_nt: TGTGCCAGCAGTTTTGTGTTCGGGGAGCTGTTTTTT
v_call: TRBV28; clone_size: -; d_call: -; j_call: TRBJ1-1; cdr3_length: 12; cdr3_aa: CASSEAKGEAFF; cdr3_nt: TGTGCCAGCAGCGAGGCCAAGGGCGAAGCTTTCTTT
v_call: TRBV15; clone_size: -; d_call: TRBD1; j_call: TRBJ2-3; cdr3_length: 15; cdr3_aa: CATSNLGQGPDTQYF; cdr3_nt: TGTGCCACCAGCAACTTGGGACAGGGCCCAGATACGCAGTATTTT
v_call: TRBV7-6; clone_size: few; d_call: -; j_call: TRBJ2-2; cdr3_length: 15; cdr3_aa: CASSAGTANTGELFF; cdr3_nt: TGTGCCAGCAGCGCCGGGACGGCTAACACCGGGGAGCTGTTTTTT
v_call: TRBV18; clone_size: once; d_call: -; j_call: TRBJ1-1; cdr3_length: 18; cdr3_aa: CASSPLATGTSMNTEAFF; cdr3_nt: TGTGCCAGCTCACCACTTGCTACCGGGACATCCATGAACACTGAAGCTTTCTTT
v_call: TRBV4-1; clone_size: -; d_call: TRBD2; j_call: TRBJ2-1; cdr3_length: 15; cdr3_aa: CASSQVLAGGGEQFF; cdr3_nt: TGCGCCAGCAGCCAAGTACTAGCGGGGGGAGGTGAGCAGTTCTTC
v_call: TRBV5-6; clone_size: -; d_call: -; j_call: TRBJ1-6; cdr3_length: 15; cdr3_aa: CASSLDASIGSPLHF; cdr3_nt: TGTGCCAGCAGCTTGGATGCCAGTATTGGTTCACCCCTCCACTTT
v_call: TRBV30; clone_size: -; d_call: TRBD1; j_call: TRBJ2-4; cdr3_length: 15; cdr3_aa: CAWSPNGQGSNIQYF; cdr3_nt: TGTGCCTGGAGTCCCAATGGACAGGGTTCAAACATTCAGTACTTC
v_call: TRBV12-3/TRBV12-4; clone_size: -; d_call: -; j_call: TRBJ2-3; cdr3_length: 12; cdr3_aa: CATSPGTDTQYF; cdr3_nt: TGTGCCACCTCCCCGGGGACAGATACGCAGTATTTT
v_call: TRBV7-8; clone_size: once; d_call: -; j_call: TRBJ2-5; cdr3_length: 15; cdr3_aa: CASSPYPGVQETQYF; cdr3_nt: TGTGCCAGCAGCCCCTACCCCGGGGTACAAGAGACCCAGTACTTC
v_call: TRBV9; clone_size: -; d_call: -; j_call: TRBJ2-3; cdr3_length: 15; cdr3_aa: CASSVLGAGTDTQYF; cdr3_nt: TGTGCCAGCAGCGTCTTAGGGGCCGGCACAGATACGCAGTATTTT
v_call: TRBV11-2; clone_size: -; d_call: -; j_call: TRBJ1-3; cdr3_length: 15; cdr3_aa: CASSPPGASGNTIYF; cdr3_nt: TGTGCCAGCAGCCCCCCGGGAGCCTCTGGAAACACCATATATTTT
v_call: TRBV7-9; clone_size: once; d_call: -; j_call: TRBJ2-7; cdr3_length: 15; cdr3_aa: CASSWRDGLSYEQYF; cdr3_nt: TGTGCCAGCAGCTGGAGGGACGGCCTATCCTACGAGCAGTACTTC
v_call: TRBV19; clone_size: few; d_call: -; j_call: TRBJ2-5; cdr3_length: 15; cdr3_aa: CASSPRRRVSETQYF; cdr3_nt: TGTGCCAGTAGTCCTCGGCGGAGGGTCAGTGAGACCCAGTACTTC
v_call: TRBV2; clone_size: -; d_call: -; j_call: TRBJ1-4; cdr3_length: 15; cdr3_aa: CASRALQEINEKLFF; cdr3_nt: TGTGCCAGCAGGGCTTTACAGGAGATTAATGAAAAACTGTTTTTT
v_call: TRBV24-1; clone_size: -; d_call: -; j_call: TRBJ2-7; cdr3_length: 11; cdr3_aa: CATSDFHEQYF; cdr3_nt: TGTGCCACCAGTGATTTTCACGAGCAGTACTTC
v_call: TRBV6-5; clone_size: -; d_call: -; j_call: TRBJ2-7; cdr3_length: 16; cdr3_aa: CASSYTLLAGVNEQYF; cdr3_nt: TGTGCCAGCAGTTACACCCTATTAGCAGGGGTGAACGAGCAGTACTTC
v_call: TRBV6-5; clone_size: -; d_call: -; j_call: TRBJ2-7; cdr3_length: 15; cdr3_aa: CASRKPGLASYEQYF; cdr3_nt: TGTGCCAGCAGAAAGCCGGGGCTCGCCTCCTACGAGCAGTACTTC
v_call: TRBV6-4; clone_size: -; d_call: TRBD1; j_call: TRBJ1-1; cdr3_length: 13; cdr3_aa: CASRRDRGTEAFF; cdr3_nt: TGTGCCAGCAGGAGGGACAGGGGCACTGAAGCTTTCTTT
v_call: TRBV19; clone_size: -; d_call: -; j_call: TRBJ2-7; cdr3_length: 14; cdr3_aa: CASSIIHGSYEQYF; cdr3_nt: TGTGCCAGTAGTATAATCCACGGCTCCTACGAGCAGTACTTC
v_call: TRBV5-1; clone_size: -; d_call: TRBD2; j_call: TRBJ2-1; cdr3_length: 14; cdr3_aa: CASSRRGSVDEQFF; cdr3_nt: TGCGCCAGCAGCCGGCGGGGGTCGGTGGATGAGCAGTTCTTC
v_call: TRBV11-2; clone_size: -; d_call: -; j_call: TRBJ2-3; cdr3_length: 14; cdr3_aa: CASSLVGGKTTQYF; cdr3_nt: TGTGCCAGCAGCTTAGTTGGGGGTAAAACAACGCAGTATTTT
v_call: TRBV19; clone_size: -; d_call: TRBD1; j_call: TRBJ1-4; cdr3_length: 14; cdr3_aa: CASSSGQRNEKLFF; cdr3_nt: TGTGCCAGTAGTTCGGGACAGAGAAATGAAAAACTGTTTTTT
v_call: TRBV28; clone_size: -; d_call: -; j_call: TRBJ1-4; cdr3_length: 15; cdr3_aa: CASSGVAGSVRKLFF; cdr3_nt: TGTGCCAGCAGCGGAGTGGCCGGAAGCGTGAGGAAACTGTTTTTT
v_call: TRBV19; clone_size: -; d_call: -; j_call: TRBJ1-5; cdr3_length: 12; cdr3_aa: CAVDGGGQPQHF; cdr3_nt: TGTGCCGTTGATGGGGGAGGTCAGCCCCAGCATTTT
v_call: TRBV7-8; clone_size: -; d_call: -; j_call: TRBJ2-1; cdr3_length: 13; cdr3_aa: CASSFHQGNEQFF; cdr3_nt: TGTGCCAGCAGCTTTCACCAGGGGAATGAGCAGTTCTTC
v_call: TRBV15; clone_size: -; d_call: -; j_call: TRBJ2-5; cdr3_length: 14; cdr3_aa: CATSRPREQETQYF; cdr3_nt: TGTGCCACCAGCAGACCCAGGGAACAAGAGACCCAGTACTTC
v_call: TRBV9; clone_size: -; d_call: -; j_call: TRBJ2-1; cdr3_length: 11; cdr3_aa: CASGSYNEQFF; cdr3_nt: TGTGCCAGCGGTTCCTACAATGAGCAGTTCTTC
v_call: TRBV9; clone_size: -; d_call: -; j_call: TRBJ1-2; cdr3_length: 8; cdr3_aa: CASSPGTF; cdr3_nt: TGTGCCAGCAGCCCTGGCACCTTC
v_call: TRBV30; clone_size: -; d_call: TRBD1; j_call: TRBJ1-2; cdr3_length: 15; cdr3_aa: CAWSVMGQGLYGYTF; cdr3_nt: TGTGCCTGGAGTGTAATGGGACAGGGCCTCTATGGCTACACCTTC
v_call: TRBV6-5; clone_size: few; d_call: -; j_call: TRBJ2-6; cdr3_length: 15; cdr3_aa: CASSLDLTGANVLTF; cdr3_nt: TGTGCCAGCAGCCTGGATCTTACTGGGGCCAACGTCCTGACTTTC
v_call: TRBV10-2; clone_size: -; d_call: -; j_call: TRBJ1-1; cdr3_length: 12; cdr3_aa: CASHQGGTEAFF; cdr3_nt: TGCGCCAGCCACCAGGGAGGGACTGAAGCTTTCTTT
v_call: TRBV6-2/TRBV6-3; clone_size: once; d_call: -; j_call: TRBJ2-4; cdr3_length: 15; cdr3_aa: CASSYATGRKNIQYF; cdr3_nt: TGTGCCAGCAGTTACGCTACGGGACGGAAGAACATTCAGTACTTC
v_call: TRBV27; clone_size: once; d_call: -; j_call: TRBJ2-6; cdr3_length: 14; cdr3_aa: CASSLRPPSYVLTF; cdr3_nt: TGTGCCAGCAGTTTAAGACCCCCGTCCTACGTCCTGACTTTC
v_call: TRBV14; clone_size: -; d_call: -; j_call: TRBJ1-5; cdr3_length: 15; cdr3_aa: CASSPRQARNQPQHF; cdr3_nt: TGTGCCAGCAGCCCGCGACAGGCACGCAATCAGCCCCAGCATTTT
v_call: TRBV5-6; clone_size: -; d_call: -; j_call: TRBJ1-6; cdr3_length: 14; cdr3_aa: CASSLERGDSPLHF; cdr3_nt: TGTGCCAGCAGCTTGGAAAGGGGCGATTCACCCCTCCACTTT
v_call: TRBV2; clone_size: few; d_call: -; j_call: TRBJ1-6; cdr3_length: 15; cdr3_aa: CASSPSQGIRSPLHF; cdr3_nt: TGTGCCAGCAGCCCTTCACAGGGTATAAGGTCACCCCTCCACTTT
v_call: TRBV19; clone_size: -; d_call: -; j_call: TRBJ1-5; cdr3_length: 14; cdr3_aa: CASSIIQGNQPQHF; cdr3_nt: TGTGCCAGTAGTATAATCCAGGGAAATCAGCCCCAGCATTTT
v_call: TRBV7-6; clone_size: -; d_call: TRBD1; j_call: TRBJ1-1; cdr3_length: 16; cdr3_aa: CASSSSPGQKLEEAFF; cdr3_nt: TGTGCCAGCAGCTCGTCCCCGGGACAGAAGTTAGAGGAAGCTTTCTTT
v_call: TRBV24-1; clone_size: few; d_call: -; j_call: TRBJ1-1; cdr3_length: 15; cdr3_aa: CATSAPGQGDTEAFF; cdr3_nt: TGTGCCACCAGTGCGCCGGGACAAGGGGACACTGAAGCTTTCTTT